The entry that follows covers one T cell receptor (beta chain) sequence. This sample includes further DNA sequences coding for the same CDR3. Per germline, CDR1 SGDLS and CDR2 YYNGEE. The CDR3 contains 16 residues. The V gene end was trimmed by 0 bases and the J gene end by 2 bases; junction bases not matched to a gene: 1. The sample originates from a study of shared clonotypes between healthy human individuals. Profiling relied on immunoSEQ multiplex PCR, and the TCRdb table lists in-frame clones only, not all of them. The data contain nearly 1,000,000 clones, around three quarters of them singletons.

Sequences were obtained from memory CD4+ T cells sorted from blood. Described subset: CD45RA-negative fraction. This sequence was found in a man between 18 and 29 years old in good health. This chain uses TRBV9 with TRBJ2-5; 13 bases are shared with TRBD2. CDR3 in DNA: TGTGCCAGCAGCGTAGCGACTAGCGGGGGGCAAGAGACCCAGTACTTC. As protein: CASSVATSGGQETQYF.